Each of the 7 T cell receptor beta chains below was sequenced from the same sample in a study of OX40 agonist ivuxolimab in advanced cancers. Only in-frame clones appear in the TCRdb table, and some are missing; sequencing was by immunoSEQ multiplex PCR. Here the sample spans around 17,000 clones, around 80% being singletons. The sequencing used CD4+ or CD8+ T cells sorted from blood, collected in a trial of the OX40 agonist ivuxolimab. These receptors all come from an adult with an advanced solid tumor such as melanoma, head and neck, liver or kidney cancer.

CDR3 sequence reads: CASSLLGEETQYF. Written as DNA, the CDR3 is TGTGCCAGCAGTTTGCTAGGGGAGGAGACCCAGTACTTC. The chain recombines TRBV27 with TRBJ2-5; either TRBD1 or TRBD2 may fit D (5 bases each). The CDR3 contains 13 residues. Germline assignment: CDR1 MNHEY and CDR2 SMNVEV (reference sequence). Deletions cut 3 bases from V and 5 bases from J, with 10 bases between.

This chain uses TRBV7-2 with TRBJ2-5; 10 bases map to TRBD2. The germline gives CDR1 SGHTA, CDR2 FQGNSA. V dropped 2 bases and J dropped 4; count of bases not matched to a gene: 4. The CDR3 has 15 amino acids. CDR3 amino acids: CASSLLAGGGETQYF. The CDR3 DNA reads TGTGCCAGCAGCTTATTAGCGGGAGGTGGAGAGACCCAGTACTTC.

The V gene is TRBV7-2, the J gene TRBJ2-7; D is perhaps TRBD1 (6 bases). Trimming removed 3 bases from V and 2 bases from J, with 17 bases in between. This CDR3 has 16 residues. Germline CDR1 and CDR2: SGHTA and FQGNSA. The CDR3 bases are TGTGCCAGCAGCTTGGCGGGTCAGGGGAGAACCTACGAGCAGTACTTC. Protein sequence: CASSLAGQGRTYEQYF.

The rearrangement joins TRBV28 to TRBJ2-5, with D possibly TRBD2 on 5 matching bases. In germline, CDR1 is MDHEN, CDR2 SYDVKM. V dropped 1 base and J dropped 5 bases, with 11 bases sitting between them. The CDR3 covers 14 residues. The chain's CDR3 is CASSLLRAGETQYF. CDR3 bases: TGTGCCAGCAGTTTATTGAGGGCCGGTGAGACCCAGTACTTC.

The V call is TRBV5-6, the J call TRBJ2-7; D ambiguous. The V end lost 1 base, the J end lost 6 bases, and 11 bases lay between the germline ends. The CDR3 length is 13 residues. The germline V gene encodes CDR1 SGHDT and CDR2 YYEEEE. CDR3 sequence: CASSLYTPSEQYF. The CDR3, as DNA: TGTGCCAGCAGCTTGTACACCCCAAGCGAGCAGTACTTC.

V gene TRBV18 combines with J gene TRBJ2-3, with D possibly being TRBD2 (6 bases). Trimming took off 6 bases at V and 0 bases at J, with 10 bases between the two ends. Germline V gene lookup returns CDR1 KGHSH and CDR2 LQKENI. This CDR3 comprises 14 residues. The CDR3 here is CASSLATSTDTQYF. The CDR3 DNA follows: TGTGCCAGCTCCCTAGCGACTAGCACAGATACGCAGTATTTT. Based on the CDR3 plus reference TRBV18 and TRBJ2-3, the full variable domain is NAGVMQNPRHLVRRRGQEARLRCSPMKGHSHVYWYRQLPEEGLKFMVYLQKENIIDESGMPKERFSAEFPKEGPSILRIQQVVRGDSAAYFCASSLATSTDTQYFGPGTRLTVL.

In this sample, this clone turned up a few times. V gene TRBV19 combines with J gene TRBJ1-5; no clear D. The V end was cut by 7 bases, the J end by 0 bases, with 10 bases between. CDR3 length equals 14 residues. The germline V gene has CDR1 LNHDA and CDR2 SQIVND (reference sequence). The CDR3: CASIGGNSNQPQHF. CDR3 nucleotide sequence: TGTGCCAGTATTGGCGGCAATAGCAATCAGCCCCAGCATTTT. The complete variable domain, with remaining parts taken from reference TRBV19 and TRBJ1-5, reads DGGITQSPKYLFRKEGQNVTLSCEQNLNHDAMYWYRQDPGQGLRLIYYSQIVNDFQKGDIAEGYSVSREKKESFPLTVTSAQKNPTAFYLCASIGGNSNQPQHFGDGTRLSIL.